This T cell receptor (beta chain) was captured by sequencing in a study of blood T cell repertoires in COVID-19. About the study: Acute and convalescent COVID-19 samples came from the United States, Italy and Spain. T cells, B-cell-depleted T cells, or PBMCs provided the cDNA or gDNA that served as material.

V lost 5 bases to trimming and J lost 2 bases, with 13 bases between them. The CDR3 length is 15 residues. CDR1 and CDR2 from the germline V gene are SGHVS and FQNEAQ. Seattle's enrolled individuals joined amid active infection and were then monitored longitudinally. The protocol was immunoSEQ multiplex PCR, while the TCRdb copy is restricted to in-frame clones and leaves out a portion. The table records around 470,000 clones, roughly 89% of them present only once. This receptor was identified in a man younger than 30 with COVID-19, enrolled during active disease. The source material was peripheral blood. This chain uses TRBV7-8 with TRBJ2-1; D is perhaps TRBD1 (5 bases). CDR3 DNA: TGTGCCAGCAGCCCCAGCAGCAGGGCCTACAATGAGCAGTTCTTC. Translation gives CASSPSSRAYNEQFF.